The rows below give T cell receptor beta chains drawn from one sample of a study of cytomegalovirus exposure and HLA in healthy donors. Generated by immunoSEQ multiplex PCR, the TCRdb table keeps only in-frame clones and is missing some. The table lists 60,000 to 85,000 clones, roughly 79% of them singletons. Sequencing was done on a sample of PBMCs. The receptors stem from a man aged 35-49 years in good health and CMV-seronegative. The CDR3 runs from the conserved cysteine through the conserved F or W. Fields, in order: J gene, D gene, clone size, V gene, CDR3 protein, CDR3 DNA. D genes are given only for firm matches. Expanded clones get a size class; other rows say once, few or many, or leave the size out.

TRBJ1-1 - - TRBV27 CASSRFPTGPEAFF TGTGCCAGCAGTCGATTCCCGACAGGTCCTGAAGCTTTCTTT
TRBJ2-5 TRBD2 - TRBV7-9 CASSLGSGIGETQYF TGTGCCAGCAGCTTAGGCAGCGGGATTGGAGAGACCCAGTACTTC
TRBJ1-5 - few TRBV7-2 CASSLDAQPQHF TGTGCCAGCAGCTTAGATGCGCAGCCCCAGCATTTT
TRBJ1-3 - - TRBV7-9 CASSLSNLGGDTIYF TGTGCCAGCAGCTTATCAAACTTGGGCGGGGACACCATATATTTT
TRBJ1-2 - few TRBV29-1 CSVEDSVRGGYTF TGCAGCGTTGAAGATAGCGTACGCGGTGGCTACACCTTC
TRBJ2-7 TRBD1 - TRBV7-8 CASSRDRGNEQYF TGTGCCAGCAGCAGGGACAGAGGCAACGAGCAGTACTTC
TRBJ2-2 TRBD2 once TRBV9 CASSVAGGNTGELFF TGTGCCAGCAGCGTAGCGGGAGGGAACACCGGGGAGCTGTTTTTT
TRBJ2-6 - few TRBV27 CASSSRTVAGANVLTF TGTGCCAGCAGTTCCCGGACAGTAGCTGGGGCCAACGTCCTGACTTTC
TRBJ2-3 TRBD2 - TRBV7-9 CSSSALAGVSDTQYF TGTTCCAGCAGCGCTCTAGCGGGAGTCTCAGATACGCAGTATTTT
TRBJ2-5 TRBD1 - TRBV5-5 CASSLNRGGETQYF TGTGCCAGCAGCTTAAACAGGGGCGGGGAGACCCAGTACTTC
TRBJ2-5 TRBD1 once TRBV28 CASSGVGQGIAETQYF TGTGCCAGCAGTGGCGTGGGACAGGGGATTGCAGAGACCCAGTACTTC
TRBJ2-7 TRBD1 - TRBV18 CASSGGQGGTYEQYF TGTGCCAGCTCGGGGGGACAGGGGGGTACCTACGAGCAGTACTTC
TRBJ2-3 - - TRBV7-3 CASSLNAADTQYF TGTGCCAGCAGCTTAAACGCGGCAGATACGCAGTATTTT
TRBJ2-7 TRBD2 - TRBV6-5 CASSPGREAVYEQYF TGTGCCAGCAGCCCGGGACGGGAGGCGGTCTACGAGCAGTACTTC
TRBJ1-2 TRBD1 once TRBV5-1 CASSLAPPGQQATYGYTF TGCGCCAGCAGCTTGGCCCCGCCGGGACAGCAGGCTACATATGGCTACACCTTC
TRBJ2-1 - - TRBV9 CASSVAPLAGNEQFF TGTGCCAGCAGCGTAGCTCCTCTAGCAGGTAATGAGCAGTTCTTC
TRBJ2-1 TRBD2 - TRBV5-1 CASVLSLGTNHNEQFF TGCGCCAGCGTGCTTTCCCTAGGGACTAACCACAATGAGCAGTTCTTC
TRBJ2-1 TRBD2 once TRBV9 CASSVVAGGPYHEQLF TGTGCCAGCAGCGTAGTGGCGGGAGGGCCTTATCATGAGCAGCTCTTC
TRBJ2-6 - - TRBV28 CASSDGGAGANVLTF TGTGCCAGCAGTGACGGAGGTGCTGGGGCCAACGTCCTGACTTTC
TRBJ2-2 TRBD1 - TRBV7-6 CASSRGVPGQANTGELFF TGTGCCAGCAGCAGAGGGGTCCCGGGACAGGCGAACACCGGGGAGCTGTTTTTT
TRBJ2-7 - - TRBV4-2 CASSQEVTSYEQYF TGTGCCAGCAGCCAAGAGGTCACTAGCTACGAGCAGTACTTC
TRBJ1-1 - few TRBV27 CASSTGSPTEAFF TGTGCCAGCAGCACCGGGTCCCCCACTGAAGCTTTCTTT
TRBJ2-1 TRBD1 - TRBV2 CASSEALLGTGTYEQFF TGTGCCAGCAGTGAAGCGCTTCTCGGGACAGGGACCTATGAGCAGTTCTTC
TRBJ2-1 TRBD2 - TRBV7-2 CASSSGRPEQFF TGTGCCAGCAGCAGCGGGAGGCCCGAGCAGTTCTTC
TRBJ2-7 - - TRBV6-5 CASWSRGDSEQYF TGTGCCAGTTGGAGCAGGGGAGATAGCGAGCAGTACTTC
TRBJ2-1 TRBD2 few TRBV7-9 CASSLNSGPYNEQFF TGTGCCAGCAGCTTAAATAGCGGGCCTTACAATGAGCAGTTCTTC
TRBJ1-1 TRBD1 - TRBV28 CASSRTGDTEAFF TGTGCCAGCAGTAGGACAGGGGACACTGAAGCTTTCTTT